This TCR beta chain was observed in a study of beta chain features in type 1 diabetes. Per germline, CDR1 LGHNA and CDR2 YNFKEQ. Losses at the gene ends were 3 bases for V and 4 bases for J; bases not matched to a gene: 8. The CDR3 has 15 residues. All of the isolated RNA was reverse transcribed, so expressed TCRB transcripts were sequenced. The method was immunoSEQ multiplex PCR; TCRdb's version includes in-frame clones alone and lacks a portion of them. The repertoire includes 300,000 to 400,000 clones, approximately 11% of them detected once, and over 0.015% sits in the top ten. The chain has TRBV4-2 and TRBJ1-2; 7 bases are shared with TRBD1. The source material was naive CD4+ T cells from blood. This receptor was obtained from a woman younger than 45 in good health. CDR3 sequence reads: CASSHVTGVGYGYTF. The CDR3 DNA follows: TGTGCCAGCAGCCACGTAACAGGGGTTGGCTATGGCTACACCTTC.